One and the same sample provided the 7 T cell receptor beta chains below, sequenced in a study of shared T cell receptors in the human thymus. Only in-frame clones appear in the TCRdb table, and some are missing; sequencing was by immunoSEQ multiplex PCR. The table records just under 550,000 clones, 70% to 80% of them present only once. These data were likewise used in another study, on human thymus T cells.

Material for sequencing was thymocytes. The receptors stem from a boy under two years old with a congenital heart defect.

The CDR3: CASSLRDTREAFF. The DNA for the CDR3 is TGTGCCAGCAGCTTAAGGGACACGAGAGAAGCTTTCTTT. The chain employs TRBV11-2 and TRBJ1-1; D is perhaps TRBD1 (6 bases). V shed 2 bases and J shed 8 bases, with 12 bases lying between them. Germline V gene sequence: CDR1 SGHAT, CDR2 FQNNGV. The CDR3 covers 13 residues.

The genes are TRBV10-1 and TRBJ1-5, with TRBD1 matching over 7 bases. V lost 1 base and J lost 3; bases outside the gene matches: 6. This CDR3 spans 16 amino acids. Per the germline V gene, CDR1 is WNHNN and CDR2 is SYGVQD (reference sequence). For the CDR3, the DNA is TGCGCCAGCAGTGAGTATAAGGGACAGATCAATCAGCCCCAGCATTTT. It codes for CASSEYKGQINQPQHF.

Points on this clone: Within the sample, other DNA sequences also encode this same CDR3. The chain has TRBV25-1 and TRBJ2-7; 9 nucleotides agree with TRBD1. V trimming: 8 bases; J trimming: 6 bases; junction bases outside the gene matches: 14. The germline CDR1 and CDR2 sequences are MGHDK and SYGVNS. This CDR3 has 15 amino acids. The CDR3, as DNA: TGTGCCAGCGAGCGCCCCCGCCGGGACAGGGTCGAGCAGTACTTC. It is translated as CASERPRRDRVEQYF.

The chain joins TRBV30 to TRBJ1-1; D is undetermined. Per the germline V gene, CDR1 is GTSNPN and CDR2 is SVGIG (reference sequence). The V end lost 0 bases, the J end lost 1 base, and 9 bases lay between the germline ends. The CDR3 loop spans 14 amino acids. This CDR3 is CAWSVVAPNTEAFF. DNA for the CDR3: TGTGCCTGGAGTGTAGTAGCCCCGAACACTGAAGCTTTCTTT. Complete variable domain (other parts from reference TRBV30 and TRBJ1-1): SQTIHQWPATLVQPVGSPLSLECTVEGTSNPNLYWYRQAAGRGLQLLFYSVGIGQISSEVPQNLSASRPQDRQFILSSKKLLLSDSGFYLCAWSVVAPNTEAFFGQGTRLTVV.

The chain couples TRBV5-1 to TRBJ1-5, with 11 bases lining up with TRBD1. The CDR3 has 17 residues. Losses at the gene ends were 6 bases for V and 6 bases for J; bases not matched to a gene: 14. Per germline, CDR1 SGHRS and CDR2 YFSETQ. The chain's CDR3 is CASILLTGTGGGQPQHF. DNA of the CDR3: TGCGCCAGCATTCTACTTACCGGGACAGGGGGTGGTCAGCCCCAGCATTTT.

This clone has only one observation. The chain uses TRBV10-3 and TRBJ2-5; no definite D call. From germline, CDR1 is ENHRY and CDR2 SYGVKD. CDR3 length: 12 residues. The germline V and J ends were trimmed by 3 bases and 5 bases, with 7 bases remaining between them. CDR3 sequence reads: CAISDSRETQYF. The CDR3 region has the DNA TGTGCCATCAGTGATTCCCGGGAGACCCAGTACTTC.

This chain connects TRBV9 to TRBJ2-7, with TRBD2 as a possible D gene (6 bases). Germline V lookup: CDR1 SGDLS, CDR2 YYNGEE. This CDR3 comprises 16 residues. With 0 bases removed from V and 3 bases from J, the gap between germline ends came to 16 bases. CDR3 DNA: TGTGCCAGCAGCGTAGCTGGCGCGGGGCTGATCTACGAGCAGTACTTC. This sequence encodes CASSVAGAGLIYEQYF.